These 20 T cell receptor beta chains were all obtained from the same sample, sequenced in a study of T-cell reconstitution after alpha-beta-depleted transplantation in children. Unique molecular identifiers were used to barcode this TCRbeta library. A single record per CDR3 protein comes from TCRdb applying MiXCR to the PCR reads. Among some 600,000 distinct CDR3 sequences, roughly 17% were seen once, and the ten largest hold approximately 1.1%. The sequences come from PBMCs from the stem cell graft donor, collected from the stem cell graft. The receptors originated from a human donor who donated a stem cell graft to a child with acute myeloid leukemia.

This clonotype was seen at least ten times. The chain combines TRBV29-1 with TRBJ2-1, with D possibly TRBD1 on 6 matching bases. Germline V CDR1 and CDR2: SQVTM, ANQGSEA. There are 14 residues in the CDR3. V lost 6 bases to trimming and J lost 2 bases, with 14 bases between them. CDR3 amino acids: CSVEDSWAYNEQFF. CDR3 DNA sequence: TGCAGCGTCGAGGACAGTTGGGCCTACAATGAGCAGTTCTTC.

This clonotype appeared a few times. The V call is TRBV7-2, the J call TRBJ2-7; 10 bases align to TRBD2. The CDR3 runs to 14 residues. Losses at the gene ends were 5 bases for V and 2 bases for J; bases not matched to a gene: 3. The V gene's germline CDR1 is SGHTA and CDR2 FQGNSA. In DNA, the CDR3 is TGTGCCAGCAGCACTAGCGGGGTCGCCTACGAGCAGTACTTC. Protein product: CASSTSGVAYEQYF.

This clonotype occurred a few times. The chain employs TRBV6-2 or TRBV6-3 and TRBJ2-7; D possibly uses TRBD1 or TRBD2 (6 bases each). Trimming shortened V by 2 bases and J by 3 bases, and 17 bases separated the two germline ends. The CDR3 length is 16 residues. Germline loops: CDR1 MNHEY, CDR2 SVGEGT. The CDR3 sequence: CASSYPRRGAGYEQYF. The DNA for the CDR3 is TGTGCCAGCAGTTACCCCCGTAGGGGGGCGGGCTACGAGCAGTACTTC.

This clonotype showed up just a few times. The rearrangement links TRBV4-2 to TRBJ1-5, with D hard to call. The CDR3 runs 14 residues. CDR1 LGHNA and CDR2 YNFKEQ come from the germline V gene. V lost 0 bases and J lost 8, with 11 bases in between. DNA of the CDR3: TGTGCCAGCAGCCAAGATTCCCGCCGGGAGCCCCAGCATTTT. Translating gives CASSQDSRREPQHF.

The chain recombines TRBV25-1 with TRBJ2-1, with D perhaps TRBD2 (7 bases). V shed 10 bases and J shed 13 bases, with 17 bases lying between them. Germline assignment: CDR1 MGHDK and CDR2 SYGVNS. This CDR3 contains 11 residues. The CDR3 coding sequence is TGTGCCATCTCCTCGGCGGGGGCTCAGTTCTTC. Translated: CAISSAGAQFF.

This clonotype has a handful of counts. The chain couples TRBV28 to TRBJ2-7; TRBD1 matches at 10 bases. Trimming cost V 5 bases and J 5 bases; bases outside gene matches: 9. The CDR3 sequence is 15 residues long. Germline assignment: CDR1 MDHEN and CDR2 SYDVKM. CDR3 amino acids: CASSALGTGDHEQYV. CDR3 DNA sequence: TGTGCCAGCAGTGCCCTGGGGACAGGGGACCACGAGCAGTACGTC.

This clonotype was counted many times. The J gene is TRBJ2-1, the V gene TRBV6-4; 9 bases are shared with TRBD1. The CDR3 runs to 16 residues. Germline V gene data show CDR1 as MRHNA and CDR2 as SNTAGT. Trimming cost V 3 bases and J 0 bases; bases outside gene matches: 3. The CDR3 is CASSEGGQGSYNEQFF. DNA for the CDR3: TGTGCCAGCAGTGAAGGGGGACAGGGCTCCTACAATGAGCAGTTCTTC.

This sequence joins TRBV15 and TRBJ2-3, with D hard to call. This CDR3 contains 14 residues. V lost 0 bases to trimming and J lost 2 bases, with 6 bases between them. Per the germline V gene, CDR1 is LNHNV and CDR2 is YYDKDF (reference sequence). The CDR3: CATSRDPDTDTQYF. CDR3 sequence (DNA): TGTGCCACCAGCAGAGATCCGGACACAGATACGCAGTATTTT.

The CDR3 is CASTGGAGEYNEQFF. CDR3 coding DNA: TGTGCCAGCACAGGGGGTGCGGGGGAGTACAATGAGCAGTTCTTC. This chain uses TRBV5-5 with TRBJ2-1, with D perhaps being TRBD1 or TRBD2 (7 bases each). Per the germline V gene, CDR1 is SGHKS and CDR2 is YYEKEE (reference sequence). Trimming took off 6 bases at V and 4 bases at J, with 17 bases between the two ends. The CDR3 contains 15 residues.

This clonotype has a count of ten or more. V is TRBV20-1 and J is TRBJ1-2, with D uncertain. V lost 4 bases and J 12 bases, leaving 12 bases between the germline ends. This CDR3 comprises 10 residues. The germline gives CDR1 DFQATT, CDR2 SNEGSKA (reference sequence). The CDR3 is CSAITASHTF. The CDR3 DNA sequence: TGCAGTGCTATCACGGCCTCGCACACCTTC.

Here the CDR3 DNA reads TGTGCCAGTAGTAAAGCGACTGAAGCTTTCTTT. This translates into CASSKATEAFF. The V and J genes are TRBV19 and TRBJ1-1, with D uncertain. Germline CDR1 LNHDA, CDR2 SQIVND (reference sequence). V was clipped by 4 bases and J by 5 bases, with 5 bases between them. The CDR3 length is 11 residues.

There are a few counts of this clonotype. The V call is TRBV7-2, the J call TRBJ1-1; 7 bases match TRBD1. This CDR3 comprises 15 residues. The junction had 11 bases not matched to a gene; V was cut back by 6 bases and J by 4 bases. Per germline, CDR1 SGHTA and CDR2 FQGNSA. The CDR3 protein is CASSFGRGGSTEAFF. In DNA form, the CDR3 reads TGTGCCAGCAGTTTCGGCAGGGGGGGGAGCACTGAAGCTTTCTTT.

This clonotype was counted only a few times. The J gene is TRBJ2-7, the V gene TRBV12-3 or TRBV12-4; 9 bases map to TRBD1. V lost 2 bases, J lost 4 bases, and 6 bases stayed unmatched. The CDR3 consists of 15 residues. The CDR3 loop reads CASSLRGTGRYEQYF. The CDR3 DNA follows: TGTGCCAGCAGTTTAAGGGGGACAGGGAGGTACGAGCAGTACTTC.

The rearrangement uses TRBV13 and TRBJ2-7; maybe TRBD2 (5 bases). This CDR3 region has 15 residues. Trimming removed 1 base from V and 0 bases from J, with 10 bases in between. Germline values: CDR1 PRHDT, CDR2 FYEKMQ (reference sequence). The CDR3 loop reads CASSLDGETSYEQYF. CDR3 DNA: TGTGCCAGCAGCTTAGACGGGGAGACCTCCTACGAGCAGTACTTC.

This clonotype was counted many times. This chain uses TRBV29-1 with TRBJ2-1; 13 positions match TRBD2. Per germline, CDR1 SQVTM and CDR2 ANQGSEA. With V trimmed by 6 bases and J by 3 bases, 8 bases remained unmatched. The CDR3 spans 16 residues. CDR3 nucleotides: TGCAGCGTGGTGGGGACTAGCGGGGCGGACTACAATGAGCAGTTCTTC. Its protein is CSVVGTSGADYNEQFF.

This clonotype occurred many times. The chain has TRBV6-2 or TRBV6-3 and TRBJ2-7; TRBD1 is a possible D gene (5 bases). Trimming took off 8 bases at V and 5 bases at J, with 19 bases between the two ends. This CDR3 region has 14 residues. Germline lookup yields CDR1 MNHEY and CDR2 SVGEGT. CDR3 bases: TGTGCCAGCGGGATTACAGGAGAAGGGCACGAGCAGTACGTC. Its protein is CASGITGEGHEQYV.

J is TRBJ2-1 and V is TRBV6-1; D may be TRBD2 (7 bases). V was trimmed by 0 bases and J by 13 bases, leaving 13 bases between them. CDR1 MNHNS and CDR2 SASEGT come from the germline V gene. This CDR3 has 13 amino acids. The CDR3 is CASSEALGGGQFF. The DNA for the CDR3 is TGTGCCAGCAGTGAAGCGCTAGGGGGGGGCCAGTTCTTC.

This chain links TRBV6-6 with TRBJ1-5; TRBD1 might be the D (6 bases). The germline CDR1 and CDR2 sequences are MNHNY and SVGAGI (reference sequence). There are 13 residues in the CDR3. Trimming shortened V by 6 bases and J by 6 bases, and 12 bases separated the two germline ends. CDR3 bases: TGTGCCAGCAGAGGACAGACGGGTCAGCCCCAGCATTTT. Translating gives CASRGQTGQPQHF.

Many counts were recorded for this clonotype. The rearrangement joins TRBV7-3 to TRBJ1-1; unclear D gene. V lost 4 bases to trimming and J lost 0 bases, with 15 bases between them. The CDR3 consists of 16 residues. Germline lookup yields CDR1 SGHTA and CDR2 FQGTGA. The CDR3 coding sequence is TGTGCCAGCAGCTCAAGATATGGACGGGTGAACACTGAAGCTTTCTTT. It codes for CASSSRYGRVNTEAFF.

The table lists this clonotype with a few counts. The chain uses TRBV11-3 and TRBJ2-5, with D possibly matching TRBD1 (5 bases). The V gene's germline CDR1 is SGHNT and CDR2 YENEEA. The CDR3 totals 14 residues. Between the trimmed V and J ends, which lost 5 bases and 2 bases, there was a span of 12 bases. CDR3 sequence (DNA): TGTGCCAGCAGCCCTATCGACAGTCAAGAGACCCAGTACTTC. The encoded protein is CASSPIDSQETQYF.